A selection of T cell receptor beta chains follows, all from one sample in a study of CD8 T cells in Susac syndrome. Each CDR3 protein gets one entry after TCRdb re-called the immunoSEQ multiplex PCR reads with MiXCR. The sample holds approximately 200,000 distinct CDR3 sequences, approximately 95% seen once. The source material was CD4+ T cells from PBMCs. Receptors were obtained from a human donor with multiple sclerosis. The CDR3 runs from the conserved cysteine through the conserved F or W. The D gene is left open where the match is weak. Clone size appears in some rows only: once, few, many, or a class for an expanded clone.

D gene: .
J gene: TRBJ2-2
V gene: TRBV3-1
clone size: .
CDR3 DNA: TGTGCCAGCAGCCAAGTAGGAACCGGGGAGCTGTTTTTT
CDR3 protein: CASSQVGTGELFF

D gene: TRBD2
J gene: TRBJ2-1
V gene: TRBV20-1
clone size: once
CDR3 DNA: TGCAGTGCTAGTTCGGGGGGGCCGGATGAGCAGTTCTTC
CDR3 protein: CSASSGGPDEQFF

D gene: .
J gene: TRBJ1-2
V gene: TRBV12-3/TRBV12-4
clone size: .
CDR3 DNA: TGTGCCAGCAGTAGGGGGGAGGCCTATGGCTACACCTTC
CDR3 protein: CASSRGEAYGYTF

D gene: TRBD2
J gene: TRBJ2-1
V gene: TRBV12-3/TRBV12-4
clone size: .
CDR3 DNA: TGTGCCAGCAGGGGTTCGCGGGGGACTGAGCAGTTCTTC
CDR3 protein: CASRGSRGTEQFF

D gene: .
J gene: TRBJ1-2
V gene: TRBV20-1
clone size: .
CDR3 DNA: TGCAGTGTTTCGCGGGGGGTGACTAACTATGGCTACACCTTC
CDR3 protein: CSVSRGVTNYGYTF

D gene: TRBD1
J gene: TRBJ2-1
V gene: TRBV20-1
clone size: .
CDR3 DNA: TGCAGTGCAGCCCCGGGACAGCAGCAGTTCTTC
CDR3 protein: CSAAPGQQQFF

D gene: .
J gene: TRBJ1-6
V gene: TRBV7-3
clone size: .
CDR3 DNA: TGTGCCAGCAGCTCGGCGGCAGATTCACCCCTCCACTTT
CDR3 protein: CASSSAADSPLHF

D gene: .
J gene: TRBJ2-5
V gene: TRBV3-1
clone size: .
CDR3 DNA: TGTGCCAGCAGCCGGACATCCGAAGAGACCCAGTACTTC
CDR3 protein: CASSRTSEETQYF

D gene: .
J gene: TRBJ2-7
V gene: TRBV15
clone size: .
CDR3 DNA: TGTGCCACCAGCAGAGATGTTTCGGACGAGCAGTACTTC
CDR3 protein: CATSRDVSDEQYF

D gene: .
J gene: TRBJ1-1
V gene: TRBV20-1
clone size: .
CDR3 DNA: TGCAGTGCTCGGGCGGGACTAGACTTT
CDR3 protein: CSARAGLDF

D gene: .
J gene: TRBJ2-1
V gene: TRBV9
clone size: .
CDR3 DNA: TGTGCCAGCAGCGTAGCTTACGGCTCCTACAATGAGCAGTTCTTC
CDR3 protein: CASSVAYGSYNEQFF

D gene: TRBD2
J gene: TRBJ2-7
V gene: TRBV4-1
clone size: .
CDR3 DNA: TGCGCCAGCCGGCCCCAGGGAGGGAACTACGAGCAGTACTTC
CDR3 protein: CASRPQGGNYEQYF

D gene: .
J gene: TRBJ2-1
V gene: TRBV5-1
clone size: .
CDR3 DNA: TGCGCCAGCAGCAGAAAACCTAGCGCCACCTACAATGAGCAGTTCTTC
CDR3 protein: CASSRKPSATYNEQFF

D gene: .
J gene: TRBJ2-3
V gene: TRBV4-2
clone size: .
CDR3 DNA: TGTGCCAGCAGCGAAGGGGCGGCTGGAGCAGATACGCAGTATTTT
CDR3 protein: CASSEGAAGADTQYF

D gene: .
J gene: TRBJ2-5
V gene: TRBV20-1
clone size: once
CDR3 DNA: TGCAGTGCCACGAATCCCCCGACCCAGTACTTC
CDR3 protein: CSATNPPTQYF

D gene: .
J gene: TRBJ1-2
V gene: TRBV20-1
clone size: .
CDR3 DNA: TGCAGTGCCCGTGGACGGCTCAACACCTTC
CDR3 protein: CSARGRLNTF

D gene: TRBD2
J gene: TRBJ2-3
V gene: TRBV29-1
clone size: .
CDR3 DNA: TGCAGCTCCTTAAGGACTAGCGCAGATACGCAGTATTTT
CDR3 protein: CSSLRTSADTQYF

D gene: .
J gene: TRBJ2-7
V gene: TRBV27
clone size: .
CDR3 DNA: TGTGCCAGCAGCCCGGGACGGGCCTACGAGCAGTACTTC
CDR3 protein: CASSPGRAYEQYF

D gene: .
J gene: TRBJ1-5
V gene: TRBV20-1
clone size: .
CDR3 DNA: TGCAGTGCTAGACCTTCACAAAGCAATCAGCCCCAGCATTTT
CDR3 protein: CSARPSQSNQPQHF

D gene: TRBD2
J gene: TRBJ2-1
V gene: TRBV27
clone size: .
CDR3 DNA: TGTGCCAGCTGGGCGGCGGGGGGTGATGAGCAGTTCTTC
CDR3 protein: CASWAAGGDEQFF

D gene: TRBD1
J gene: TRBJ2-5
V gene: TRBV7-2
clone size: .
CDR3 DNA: TGTGCCAGCAGCACGACAGGGGGATCGGAGACCCAGTACTTC
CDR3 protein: CASSTTGGSETQYF

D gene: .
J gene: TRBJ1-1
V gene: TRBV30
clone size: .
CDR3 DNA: TGTGCCTGGAGAGTTCTAAGGGACACTGAAGCTTTCTTT
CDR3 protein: CAWRVLRDTEAFF

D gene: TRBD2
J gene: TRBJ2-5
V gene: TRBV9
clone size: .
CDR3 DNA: TGTGCCAGCAGCGTAGGGGGACTAGCGTCCGGGACCCAGTACTTC
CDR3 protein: CASSVGGLASGTQYF

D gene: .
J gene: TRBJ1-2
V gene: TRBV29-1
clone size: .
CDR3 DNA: TGCAGCGCCGAGGGCAGGGATAATGGCTACACCTTC
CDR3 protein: CSAEGRDNGYTF

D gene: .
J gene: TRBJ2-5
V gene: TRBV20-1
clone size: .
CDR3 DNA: TGCAGTGCTCCCAACCCCTCGGAGCTAGTTGGGGAGACCCAGTACTTC
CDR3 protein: CSAPNPSELVGETQYF

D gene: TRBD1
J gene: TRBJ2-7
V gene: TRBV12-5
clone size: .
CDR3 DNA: TGTGCTAGTGGTCCTCGGACAGGGGCCTACGAGCAGTACTTC
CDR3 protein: CASGPRTGAYEQYF

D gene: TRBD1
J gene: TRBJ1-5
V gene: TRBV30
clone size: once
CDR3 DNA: TGTGCCTGGTCTCCCGGGACAGGCTATCAGCCCCAGCATTTT
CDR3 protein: CAWSPGTGYQPQHF

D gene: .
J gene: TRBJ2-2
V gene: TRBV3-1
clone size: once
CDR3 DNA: TGTGCCAGCAGCCAAGATCTAGTTTCCACCGGGGAGCTGTTTTTT
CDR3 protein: CASSQDLVSTGELFF

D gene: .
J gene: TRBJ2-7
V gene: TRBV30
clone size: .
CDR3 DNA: TGTGCCTGGAGTTCCTGGAGCTTATACGAGCAGTACTTC
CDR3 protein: CAWSSWSLYEQYF

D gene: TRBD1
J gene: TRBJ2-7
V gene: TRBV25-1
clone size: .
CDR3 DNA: TGTGCCAGCAGTGAATGGGGACAGGGGTACGAGCAGTACTTC
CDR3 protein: CASSEWGQGYEQYF

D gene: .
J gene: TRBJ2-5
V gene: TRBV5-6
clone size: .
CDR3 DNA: TGTGCCAGCAGCTTGGATACTAGGCAAGAGACCCAGTACTTC
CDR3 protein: CASSLDTRQETQYF

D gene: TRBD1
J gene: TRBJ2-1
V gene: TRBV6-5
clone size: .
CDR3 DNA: TGTGCCAGCAGCCGGGACAGTGCCTCATATGAGCAGTTCTTC
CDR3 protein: CASSRDSASYEQFF

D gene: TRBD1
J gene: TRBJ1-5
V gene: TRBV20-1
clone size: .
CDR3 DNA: TGCAGTGCTACAGGACAGGGTTACAATCAGCCCCAGCATTTT
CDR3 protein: CSATGQGYNQPQHF

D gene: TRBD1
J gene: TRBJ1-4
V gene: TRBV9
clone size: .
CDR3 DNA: TGTGCCAGCAGCGTCGGGACAGACTTTAATGAAAAACTGTTTTTT
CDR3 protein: CASSVGTDFNEKLFF

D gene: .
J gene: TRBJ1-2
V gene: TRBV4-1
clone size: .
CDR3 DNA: TGCGCCAGCAGCCAATCCCCCGGGGAAGATGTCTATGGCTACACCTTC
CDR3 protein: CASSQSPGEDVYGYTF

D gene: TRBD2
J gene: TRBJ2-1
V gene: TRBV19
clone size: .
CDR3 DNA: TGTGCCAGTACTCGAGCGGGGGCGGGGGATGAGCAGTTCTTC
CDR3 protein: CASTRAGAGDEQFF

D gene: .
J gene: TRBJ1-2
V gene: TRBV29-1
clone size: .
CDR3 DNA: TGCAGCGTTGAGAGTGGAGTAAGGTATGGCTACACCTTC
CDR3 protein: CSVESGVRYGYTF

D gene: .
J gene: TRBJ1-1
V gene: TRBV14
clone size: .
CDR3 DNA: TGTGCCAGCAGCCGAGCGATGACAGGAGACGCTTTCTTT
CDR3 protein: CASSRAMTGDAFF

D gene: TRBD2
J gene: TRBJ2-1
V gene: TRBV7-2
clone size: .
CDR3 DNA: TGTGCCAGCAGCCCCCGGGGGAGGGAGTATGGTGAGCAGTTCTTC
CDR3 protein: CASSPRGREYGEQFF

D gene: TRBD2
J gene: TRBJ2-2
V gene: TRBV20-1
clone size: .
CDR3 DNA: TGCAGTGCTAGTCCCCCAGCGGGGGACGGCACCGGGGAGCTGTTTTTT
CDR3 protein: CSASPPAGDGTGELFF

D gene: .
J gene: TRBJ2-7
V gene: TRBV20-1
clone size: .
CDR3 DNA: TGCAGTGCCTCGTCGCCCTACGAGCAGTACTTC
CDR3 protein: CSASSPYEQYF

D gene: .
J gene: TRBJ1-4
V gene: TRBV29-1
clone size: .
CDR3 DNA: TGCAGCGTTGAGGGGACAACCTGGTACCGTACCGAAAAACTGTTTTTT
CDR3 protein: CSVEGTTWYRTEKLFF

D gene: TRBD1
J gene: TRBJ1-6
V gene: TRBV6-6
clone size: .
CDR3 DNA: TGTGCCAGCAGTCCCGGACAGGGGGATCGAAATTCACCCCTCCACTTT
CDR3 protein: CASSPGQGDRNSPLHF

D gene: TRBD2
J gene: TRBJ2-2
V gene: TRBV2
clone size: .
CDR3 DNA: TGTGCCAGCACCCAGGGACTAGCGGCTAACACCGGGGAGCTGTTTTTT
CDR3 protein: CASTQGLAANTGELFF

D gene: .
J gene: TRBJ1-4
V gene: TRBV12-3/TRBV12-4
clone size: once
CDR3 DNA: TGTGCCAGCGGTTTTGTTCTCGGGACTGGGGATGAAAAACTGTTTTTT
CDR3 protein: CASGFVLGTGDEKLFF